This record concerns one T cell receptor (beta chain) sequence. Its cognate antigen is unknown. Sequencing was performed with immunoSEQ multiplex PCR; in TCRdb, only in-frame clones are kept and a portion is missing. The table includes approximately 1.5 million clones, roughly 98% detected once. This record comes from a study of shared clonotypes between healthy human individuals. About the research overall: The donor group consisted of a couple of women and a few men, aged 18 to 49.

V was trimmed by 6 bases and J by 0 bases, leaving 14 bases between them. CDR3 length: 15 residues. Germline CDR1 and CDR2: MRHNA and SNTAGT. Broader study findings: Clonotypes that were shared across a handful of donors made up around 5.5% of naive CD4 clonotypes.

The origin of this receptor is a man aged 25-45 years in good health. The rearrangement joins TRBV6-4 to TRBJ1-2, with no clear D. The specimen was naive CD4+ T cells sorted from blood. The sample's subset: CD45RA+ positively selected. The CDR3 sequence is CASSRGQPANYGYTF. The CDR3 DNA reads as TGTGCCAGCAGCCGAGGGCAGCCAGCTAACTATGGCTACACCTTC.